The rows below give T cell receptor beta chains drawn from one sample of a study of a mutant IDH1 vaccine in newly diagnosed glioma. The method was immunoSEQ multiplex PCR; TCRdb's version includes in-frame clones alone and lacks a portion of them. The table lists around 60,000 clones, around four fifths of them singletons. The antigens these receptors bind are not known. The sequencing used PBMCs, collected from a glioma patient whose treatment included an IDH1 peptide vaccine. These receptors originate from a man in his thirties or forties with glioma. Both conserved end residues are part of each CDR3. The order of the fields is J gene, V gene, CDR3 protein.

TRBJ2-1,TRBV5-6,CASRKRGANEQFF
TRBJ2-3,TRBV11-2,CASRPTGGRDTQYF
TRBJ1-1,TRBV21-1,CASPRDFPNTEAFF
TRBJ1-1,TRBV2,CASRGQGPNTEAFF
TRBJ1-4,TRBV19,CASSGTGARTGLNEKLFF
TRBJ1-4,TRBV6-1,CASTEDPGREKLFF
TRBJ1-2,TRBV30,CAWSHPPPENKGYTF
TRBJ2-7,TRBV4-1,CASSPSGTSGAYEQYF
TRBJ2-1,TRBV10-2,CASSESTGLAFNEQFF
TRBJ1-2,TRBV27,CASWRQGTHNYGYTF
TRBJ2-7,TRBV18,CASSPRGQASYEQYF
TRBJ2-5,TRBV30,CAWTRTGVQETQYF
TRBJ1-2,TRBV13,CASSTNYQGGWLRDGYTF
TRBJ2-3,TRBV2,CASRVGLGTDTQYF
TRBJ1-1,TRBV28,CASSLGGTGNTEAFF
TRBJ1-4,TRBV21-1,CASSKGPLVATNEKLFF
TRBJ1-2,TRBV2,CASRGTGSHGYTF
TRBJ1-1,TRBV9,CASSVVGTEGDTEAFF
TRBJ1-1,TRBV30,CAWNRRGYTEAFF
TRBJ1-5,TRBV7-5,CARSLFNSRVQPQHF
TRBJ2-5,TRBV2,CASKKQGAETQYF
TRBJ1-2,TRBV7-2,CASSIMQYRGGYTF
TRBJ2-3,TRBV5-6,CASSRSYRGPLDTQYF
TRBJ1-5,TRBV5-8,CASSWGQVSNQPQHF
TRBJ2-7,TRBV5-1,CASSPESSYEQYF
TRBJ2-7,TRBV11-2,CASRYTAGTGHYEQYF
TRBJ1-1,TRBV2,CASSFDRTMNTEAFF
TRBJ1-1,TRBV4-1,CASSRGTEAFF
TRBJ2-5,TRBV5-1,CASSGGTVQETQYF
TRBJ1-1,TRBV7-6,CASSKDSMNTEAFF
TRBJ2-7,TRBV5-1,CASSLAQGPYEQYF
TRBJ2-2,TRBV5-1,CASGGASNTGELFF
TRBJ2-3,TRBV5-5,CASSILAGRSDTQYF
TRBJ1-4,TRBV7-8,CASSDRGLAGKLFF
TRBJ2-7,TRBV5-4,CASSPGRGSGEQYF
TRBJ2-3,TRBV2,CASSGAVASYSTDTQYF
TRBJ2-2,TRBV5-1,CASSRTGVSGELFF
.,TRBV7-9,CASSPMNEQYF
TRBJ2-2,TRBV27,CASSLPGPTNTGELFF
TRBJ2-4,TRBV19,CASSGPANLAKNIQYF
TRBJ2-2,TRBV6-1,CASSGINTGELFF
TRBJ1-1,TRBV5-1,CASSLGGRTEAFF
TRBJ2-5,TRBV15,CATSRDGQSRETQYF
TRBJ1-4,TRBV7-5,CARSLGRVRCEKLFF
TRBJ2-2,TRBV7-9,CASSPDYNGELFF
TRBJ1-5,TRBV2,CASTGTNQPQHF
TRBJ2-7,TRBV6-6,CASSYPLREQYF
TRBJ2-3,TRBV6-4,CASSAAGDTDTQYF
TRBJ1-5,TRBV28,CASSLGGLGQPQHF
TRBJ1-6,TRBV7-9,CASSMGSSYNSPLHF
TRBJ2-1,TRBV6-4,CASSASSLWYNEQFF
TRBJ2-5,TRBV11-2,CASSFASGPAGYF
TRBJ2-1,TRBV27,CASSLRGGAYNEQFF
TRBJ1-1,TRBV19,CASSIMSTGNTEAFF
TRBJ2-2,TRBV7-6,CASSLVSQGDWAGELFF
TRBJ2-4,TRBV4-1,CASSLGRDRVPKNIQYF
TRBJ2-3,TRBV6-4,CASSDPPGGATDTQYF
TRBJ2-7,TRBV15,CATSRAEGLAGAYEQYF
TRBJ2-7,TRBV28,CASSSETVGGKYF
TRBJ1-6,TRBV6-5,CASRITGGGLSPLHF